A selection of T cell receptor beta chains follows, all from one sample in a study of cytomegalovirus exposure and HLA in healthy donors. Repertoires were generated with immunoSEQ multiplex PCR, while TCRdb's copy carries only in-frame clones and drops some. The profile shows over 150,000 clones, about 81% of them singletons. Sequencing was done on a sample of PBMCs. Every receptor here comes from a girl aged 10-17 years in good health and CMV-seropositive. CDR3s include the opening cysteine and the closing phenylalanine or tryptophan. D genes are given only for firm matches. Expanded clones get a size class; other rows say once, few or many, or leave the size out.

D gene	V gene	clone size	J gene	CDR3 protein	CDR3 DNA
NA	TRBV19	NA	TRBJ1-1	CASSIYSRGTEAFF	TGTGCCAGTAGTATATACTCTAGGGGCACTGAAGCTTTCTTT
NA	TRBV2	NA	TRBJ1-2	CASKEYYGYTF	TGTGCCAGCAAGGAGTACTATGGCTACACCTTC
NA	TRBV2	NA	TRBJ1-2	CASREQGPTYGYTF	TGTGCCAGCCGGGAACAGGGCCCGACCTATGGCTACACCTTC
TRBD1	TRBV25-1	once	TRBJ2-7	CASSELGQGPYEQYF	TGTGCCAGCAGTGAGCTGGGACAGGGTCCCTACGAGCAGTACTTC
TRBD1	TRBV19	once	TRBJ1-1	CASTPTGRGIFSTEAFF	TGTGCCAGTACTCCAACGGGCAGGGGGATTTTCAGCACTGAAGCTTTCTTT
NA	TRBV14	NA	TRBJ1-4	CASSQDTGIGEKLFF	TGTGCCAGCAGCCAAGATACGGGAATTGGCGAAAAACTGTTTTTT
TRBD2	TRBV7-3	NA	TRBJ2-3	CASSLEWRTSGRRDTQYF	TGTGCCAGCAGCTTGGAGTGGCGGACTAGCGGGAGACGGGATACGCAGTATTTT
TRBD1	TRBV11-2	NA	TRBJ2-5	CASSPGGSKTQYF	TGTGCCAGCAGCCCAGGGGGCTCGAAGACCCAGTACTTC
NA	TRBV4-3	NA	TRBJ2-1	CASSQDSPAYNEQFF	TGCGCCAGCAGCCAAGATTCCCCAGCCTACAATGAGCAGTTCTTC
TRBD2	TRBV5-4	NA	TRBJ2-5	CASSLASGSQETQYF	TGTGCCAGCAGCTTGGCTAGCGGGAGCCAAGAGACCCAGTACTTC
NA	TRBV28	NA	TRBJ1-2	CAEGVGGGYTF	TGTGCCGAAGGGGTGGGGGGTGGCTACACCTTC
TRBD2	TRBV18	NA	TRBJ2-7	CASSPLGLAAYEQYF	TGTGCCAGCTCACCACTGGGACTAGCGGCATACGAGCAGTACTTC
TRBD2	TRBV10-3	once	TRBJ2-1	CAIRGLAVDEQFF	TGTGCCATCAGGGGACTAGCGGTGGATGAGCAGTTCTTC
TRBD2	TRBV19	NA	TRBJ2-2	CAVEIAGGDTGELFF	TGTGCCGTCGAGATAGCGGGGGGAGACACCGGGGAGCTGTTTTTT
NA	TRBV7-9	NA	TRBJ2-7	CASSPTLGGNYEQYF	TGTGCCAGCAGCCCTACTTTGGGGGGAAACTACGAGCAGTACTTC
NA	TRBV5-1	once	TRBJ2-1	CASREREAGEQFF	TGCGCCAGCAGGGAAAGGGAGGCGGGCGAGCAGTTCTTC
NA	TRBV30	NA	TRBJ2-2	CAYLTRPSPGELFF	TGTGCCTATCTGACTCGCCCTAGTCCCGGGGAGCTGTTTTTT
NA	TRBV19	NA	TRBJ1-1	CASSMRGTRYLNTEAFF	TGTGCCAGTAGTATGAGGGGGACGAGGTACCTGAACACTGAAGCTTTCTTT
NA	TRBV4-1	once	TRBJ1-1	CASSQDEAGGNTEAFF	TGCGCCAGCAGCCAAGATGAGGCTGGTGGGAACACTGAAGCTTTCTTT
NA	TRBV29-1	NA	TRBJ1-2	CSVGGGGADRGYTF	TGCAGCGTTGGAGGGGGGGGCGCGGATAGGGGCTACACCTTC
TRBD1	TRBV27	NA	TRBJ1-2	CASSSRGQTLTPYGYTF	TGTGCCAGCAGTTCTCGGGGACAGACATTAACTCCATATGGCTACACCTTC
NA	TRBV9	once	TRBJ1-1	CASSLNPGDAEAFF	TGTGCCAGCAGCCTCAACCCAGGGGACGCTGAAGCTTTCTTT
TRBD1	TRBV9	once	TRBJ2-1	CASGVAPGTANEQFF	TGTGCCAGCGGCGTAGCCCCCGGGACAGCTAATGAGCAGTTCTTC
NA	TRBV30	NA	TRBJ1-1	CAWRLGVNTEAFF	TGTGCCTGGAGGTTAGGGGTGAACACTGAAGCTTTCTTT
NA	TRBV28	NA	TRBJ1-2	CASSSPLTSNYGYTF	TGTGCCAGCAGTTCACCACTGACATCAAACTATGGCTACACCTTC
TRBD1	TRBV5-6	few	TRBJ1-1	CASNEPGQGWHEAFF	TGTGCCAGCAACGAACCGGGACAGGGGTGGCATGAAGCTTTCTTT
TRBD1	TRBV5-1	NA	TRBJ1-4	CASSWGTEKNEKLFF	TGCGCCAGCAGCTGGGGGACAGAGAAGAATGAAAAACTGTTTTTT
NA	TRBV28	NA	TRBJ2-7	CASSVLTSSYEQYF	TGTGCCAGCAGTGTCTTAACTAGCTCCTACGAGCAGTACTTC
TRBD2	TRBV6-5	NA	TRBJ2-7	CASSVQVGGSEQYF	TGTGCCAGCAGTGTCCAGGTGGGCGGGAGCGAGCAGTACTTC
TRBD2	TRBV7-2	NA	TRBJ2-5	CASSPTSGGAWDETQYF	TGTGCCAGCAGCCCGACTAGCGGGGGGGCCTGGGACGAGACCCAGTACTTC
NA	TRBV15	NA	TRBJ1-4	CATSRGSPGNEKLFF	TGTGCCACCAGCAGAGGGTCGCCCGGTAATGAAAAACTGTTTTTT
TRBD1	TRBV5-1	NA	TRBJ2-7	CASSPATGTGGVYEQYF	TGCGCCAGCAGCCCCGCGACGGGGACAGGGGGCGTGTACGAGCAGTACTTC
TRBD2	TRBV5-1	NA	TRBJ2-5	CASSLGGSGEETQYF	TGCGCCAGCAGCCTGGGAGGGAGTGGGGAAGAGACCCAGTACTTC
NA	TRBV5-5	NA	TRBJ2-7	CASSPPPGSYEQYF	TGTGCCAGCAGCCCCCCGCCGGGCTCCTACGAGCAGTACTTC
NA	TRBV6-5	NA	TRBJ2-1	CASTSDRHNEQFF	TGTGCCAGCACCTCAGACAGACACAATGAGCAGTTCTTC
TRBD1	TRBV29-1	NA	TRBJ1-1	CSGVDRQGMNTEAFF	TGCAGCGGCGTAGACCGACAGGGGATGAACACTGAAGCTTTCTTT
TRBD1	TRBV4-1	NA	TRBJ1-1	CASSHGRGTEAFF	TGCGCCAGCAGCCACGGCAGGGGGACTGAAGCTTTCTTT
NA	TRBV7-2	NA	TRBJ1-1	CASSFERNTEAFF	TGTGCCAGCAGCTTTGAGCGTAACACTGAAGCTTTCTTT
NA	TRBV7-8	few	TRBJ2-2	CASSLQTGSNTGELFF	TGTGCCAGCAGCTTACAGACCGGGTCGAACACCGGGGAGCTGTTTTTT
NA	TRBV28	NA	TRBJ2-3	CASSTGQSTDTQYF	TGTGCCAGCAGCACGGGACAAAGCACAGATACGCAGTATTTT
TRBD2	TRBV4-1	NA	TRBJ2-5	CASSRPSGRVPPETQYF	TGCGCCAGCAGCCGACCTAGCGGGAGGGTCCCTCCAGAGACCCAGTACTTC
NA	TRBV28	NA	TRBJ2-5	CASSLYREETQYF	TGTGCCAGCAGTTTATACAGGGAGGAGACCCAGTACTTC
NA	TRBV27	NA	TRBJ2-5	CASSPPDRRQETRYF	TGTGCCAGCAGCCCCCCTGATCGGCGACAAGAGACCCGGTACTTC
TRBD1	TRBV12-5	NA	TRBJ1-3	CASGLLGRGLSGNTIYF	TGTGCTAGTGGTTTACTCGGCAGGGGGCTCTCTGGAAACACCATATATTTT
NA	TRBV29-1	NA	TRBJ1-1	CSVEDQNRVNTEAFF	TGCAGCGTTGAAGATCAGAACAGGGTGAACACTGAAGCTTTCTTT
TRBD1	TRBV10-3	once	TRBJ1-6	CAISESTRTGVRNSPLHF	TGTGCCATCAGTGAGTCGACTCGGACAGGGGTTCGAAATTCACCCCTCCACTTT
TRBD2	TRBV15	NA	TRBJ2-3	CATSRERGATDTQYF	TGTGCCACCAGCAGAGAGCGGGGGGCCACAGATACGCAGTATTTT
NA	TRBV11-2	NA	TRBJ2-2	CASSLAAGELFF	TGTGCCAGCAGCTTAGCGGCCGGGGAGCTGTTTTTT
TRBD2	TRBV14	few	TRBJ2-7	CASSITGTSGAEQYF	TGTGCCAGCAGCATTACCGGGACTAGCGGTGCCGAGCAGTACTTC
NA	TRBV5-6	NA	TRBJ1-1	CASSTQGRTEAFF	TGTGCCAGCAGCACACAGGGTCGTACTGAAGCTTTCTTT
NA	TRBV9	NA	TRBJ2-1	CASSVAIGGRPPLSYNEQFF	TGTGCCAGCAGCGTAGCTATAGGAGGACGGCCACCGCTCTCCTACAATGAGCAGTTCTTC
TRBD1	TRBV4-1	NA	TRBJ1-4	CASSQALGQEREKLFF	TGCGCCAGCAGCCAGGCTTTGGGACAGGAGAGGGAAAAACTGTTTTTT
TRBD1	TRBV5-1	NA	TRBJ2-7	CASSLGQGAREQYF	TGCGCCAGCAGCCTGGGACAGGGGGCTCGAGAGCAGTACTTC
TRBD1	TRBV4-3	NA	TRBJ2-2	CASSWGQGGTGELFF	TGCGCCAGCAGCTGGGGACAGGGCGGCACCGGGGAGCTGTTTTTT
NA	TRBV11-2	NA	TRBJ1-2	CASRQLRGGRWGSDYGYTF	TGTGCCAGCAGACAGCTTCGCGGGGGGCGTTGGGGATCCGACTATGGCTACACCTTC
NA	TRBV29-1	NA	TRBJ2-5	CSVDQGGAETQYF	TGCAGCGTTGACCAAGGGGGGGCAGAGACCCAGTACTTC
NA	TRBV28	NA	TRBJ2-7	CASGARTTEQYF	TGTGCCAGCGGGGCTCGGACGACCGAGCAGTACTTC
NA	TRBV9	NA	TRBJ2-7	CASSTRAASYEQYF	TGTGCCAGCAGCACCCGAGCAGCGAGCTACGAGCAGTACTTC
TRBD2	TRBV4-3	NA	TRBJ2-3	CASSQDRAGGLTDTQYF	TGCGCCAGCAGCCAAGATAGGGCGGGGGGCCTGACAGATACGCAGTATTTT